This T cell receptor beta chain derives from a study of shared T cell receptors in the human thymus. Clones were sequenced by immunoSEQ multiplex PCR, and TCRdb holds only the in-frame ones, with some missing. The sample lists 550,000 to 800,000 clones, 75% to 90% occurring once. CDR1 and CDR2 (germline): MNHEY, SVGAGI. The CDR3 covers 14 residues. The ends lost 6 bases at V and 8 bases at J; junction bases unmatched: 10. These same data were also listed under a study on human thymus T cells. That work states: The thymus was resected at corrective cardiac surgery.

The source material was thymocytes. The receptor's source is a girl in the first two years of life with a congenital heart defect. This chain links TRBV6-5 with TRBJ1-2, with 9 nucleotides matching TRBD1. The CDR3 bases are TGTGCCAGCAGAGCCGGGACAGGGCCCCCCGGCTACACCTTC. Its protein is CASRAGTGPPGYTF.